This T cell receptor beta chain comes out of a study of blood T cell repertoires in COVID-19. Measured with immunoSEQ multiplex PCR; TCRdb has only the in-frame clones, and not every one. This table has over 150,000 clones, roughly four fifths appearing once. Trimming stripped 2 bases from V and 0 bases from J, with 9 bases between. The germline gives CDR1 MNHEY, CDR2 SMNVEV (reference sequence). The CDR3 runs to 15 residues. This sequence was found in an elderly woman with COVID-19, enrolled during active disease. Sequencing input: peripheral blood. V is TRBV27 and J is TRBJ2-3, with D possibly being TRBD2 (5 bases). CDR3 coding DNA: TGTGCCAGCAGTTTAGAGGGATTCAGCACAGATACGCAGTATTTT. It encodes CASSLEGFSTDTQYF.